A single sample is the source of the 23 T cell receptor beta chains below, sequenced in a study of T cells after yellow fever vaccination. In TCRdb, the 5' RACE reads were re-called with MiXCR into one record per CDR3 protein. The sample contains around 110,000 distinct CDR3 sequences, roughly 8.4% of which appear only once. The specimen was CD8+ T cells sorted from PBMCs, collected 45 days after the yellow fever booster vaccination. The receptors come from a man aged 30 to 39 who received the YFV17D yellow fever vaccine.

Concerning this clonotype: A much larger clone differs by one base, so this may be a read error. This is likely a read error, given that the CDR3 carries no conserved phenylalanine or tryptophan at its end. This chain connects TRBV20-1 to TRBJ2-7; 9 bases agree with TRBD2. Germline V CDR1 and CDR2: DFQATT, SNEGSKA (reference sequence). This CDR3 is built from 14 residues. V lost 6 bases, J lost 4 bases, and 10 bases stayed unmatched. CDR3 nucleotide sequence: TGCAGTGCAAACCGGCTAGCGGGGTCTTACGAGCAGTACTTA. Amino acids: CSANRLAGSYEQYL.

This clonotype was seen ten or more times. This chain links TRBV4-3 with TRBJ2-3; 12 bases agree with TRBD2. J gave up 2 bases and V 4 bases, and 4 bases lay outside the gene matches. Germline V gene data show CDR1 as LGHNA and CDR2 as YSLEER. The CDR3 covers 16 residues. The CDR3 DNA reads as TGCGCCAGCAGCCGAGGACTAGCGGGGAACACAGATACGCAGTATTTT. Amino acids: CASSRGLAGNTDTQYF.

J is TRBJ2-2 and V is TRBV7-6, with D perhaps TRBD2 (5 bases). Trimming left V 8 bases short and J 1 base short, with 5 bases between. CDR1 and CDR2 (germline): SGHVS, FNYEAQ. CDR3 size: 12 residues. The CDR3 DNA reads as TGTGCCAGCCGGGGGAACACCGGGGAGCTGTTTTTT. This codes for CASRGNTGELFF. Based on the CDR3 plus reference TRBV7-6 and TRBJ2-2, the full variable domain is GAGVSQSPRYKVTKRGQDVALRCDPISGHVSLYWYRQALGQGPEFLTYFNYEAQQDKSGLPNDRFSAERPEGSISTLTIQRTEQRDSAMYRCASRGNTGELFFGEGSRLTVL.

V is TRBV3-1 and J is TRBJ2-5, with 8 bases matching TRBD1. Germline CDR1 is LGHDT and CDR2 is YNNKEL (reference sequence). Trimming removed 6 bases from V and 5 bases from J; junction bases left unmatched: 23. The CDR3 contains 19 residues. This CDR3 reads CASSPRRGQDVSLGETQYF. DNA of the CDR3: TGTGCCAGCAGTCCTCGTCGGGGACAGGACGTAAGCTTGGGTGAGACCCAGTACTTC.

This clonotype was seen repeatedly, ten times or more. The chain is built from TRBV7-9 and TRBJ2-7; 9 bases are shared with TRBD1. The V gene end was trimmed by 5 bases and the J gene end by 4 bases; junction bases not matched to a gene: 6. Germline CDR1 reads SEHNR; CDR2 reads FQNEAQ (reference sequence). The CDR3 spans 14 residues. The CDR3 sequence is CASSDRDRVYEQYF. The DNA for the CDR3 is TGTGCCAGCAGCGACAGGGACAGGGTATACGAGCAGTACTTC.

At least ten counts were recorded for this clonotype. This CDR3 reads CASSPGTSGINEQFF. The DNA of the CDR3 is TGCGCCAGCAGCCCCGGGACTAGCGGGATCAATGAGCAGTTCTTC. The chain has TRBV5-1 and TRBJ2-1, with 13 bases lining up with TRBD2. Per germline, CDR1 SGHRS and CDR2 YFSETQ. CDR3 length: 15 amino acids. The junction had 4 bases not matched to a gene; V was cut back by 4 bases and J by 6 bases. The complete variable domain, with remaining parts taken from reference TRBV5-1 and TRBJ2-1, reads KAGVTQTPRYLIKTRGQQVTLSCSPISGHRSVSWYQQTPGQGLQFLFEYFSETQRNKGNFPGRFSGRQFSNSRSEMNVSTLELGDSALYLCASSPGTSGINEQFFGPGTRLTVL.

This rearrangement joins TRBV23-1 to TRBJ2-1; no clear D gene. TRBV23-1 falls under the ORF class, with uncertain function. Trimming left V 6 bases short and J 15 bases short, with 21 bases between. This CDR3 has 13 amino acids. CDR3 in amino acids: CASSPPSPQERFF. CDR3 nucleotide sequence: TGCGCCAGCAGCCCCCCCTCGCCCCAAGAACGGTTCTTC.

This clonotype has ten or more counts. V is TRBV6-1 and J is TRBJ2-7, with a weak D call TRBD2 (6 bases). This CDR3 has 14 amino acids. V lost 6 bases and J lost 2, with 14 bases in between. Germline V gene sequence: CDR1 MNHNS, CDR2 SASEGT. CDR3 in amino acids: CASREGLAAYEQYF. As DNA, the CDR3 is TGTGCCAGCAGGGAGGGGCTAGCAGCCTACGAGCAGTACTTC.

As to this clonotype: This may be a read error: a much more frequent sequence differs by one nucleotide. V gene TRBV6-6 combines with J gene TRBJ2-7, with D uncertain. The CDR3 has 12 amino acids. V was pared by 7 bases and J by 2 bases, with 9 bases between. Germline V gene sequence: CDR1 MNHNY, CDR2 SVGAGI (reference sequence). CDR3 sequence: CASNLTAYEQYF. The CDR3 DNA sequence: TGTGCCAGCAATCTCACTGCCTACGAGCAGTACTTC.

Comment on this clonotype: A single base separates this from a much larger clone, so it may be a read error. The chain links TRBV15 to TRBJ2-1; 11 bases line up with TRBD2. This CDR3 has 16 residues. Looked up from germline, CDR1 is LNHNV and CDR2 is YYDKDF (reference sequence). V was pared by 3 bases and J by 6 bases, with 7 bases of the junction left unmatched. The CDR3 sequence is CATSSHSGRASNEQFF. CDR3 DNA: TGTGCCACCAGCAGCCATAGCGGGAGGGCCTCCAATGAGCAGTTCTTC.

This clonotype was detected ten times or more. This sequence joins TRBV2 and TRBJ2-5; D gene unclear. The CDR3 sequence is 15 residues long. Germline loops: CDR1 SNHLY, CDR2 FYNNEI. With 1 base removed from V and 0 bases from J, the gap between germline ends came to 9 bases. CDR3 in amino acids: CASSEGPANQETQYF. The CDR3 DNA sequence: TGTGCCAGCAGTGAAGGCCCAGCAAACCAAGAGACCCAGTACTTC. Full variable domain (rest looked up from reference TRBV2 and TRBJ2-5): EPEVTQTPSHQVTQMGQEVILRCVPISNHLYFYWYRQILGQKVEFLVSFYNNEISEKSEIFDDQFSVERPDGSNFTLKIRSTKLEDSAMYFCASSEGPANQETQYFGPGTRLLVL.

The chain uses TRBV19 and TRBJ2-1; D not resolved. Germline V CDR1 and CDR2: LNHDA, SQIVND (reference sequence). The CDR3 is 13 residues long. Trimming took 3 bases from V and 8 from J, leaving 11 bases between them. This CDR3 reads CASSISGSDEQFF. CDR3 DNA sequence: TGTGCCAGTAGTATCAGTGGGTCGGATGAGCAGTTCTTC.

V is TRBV11-2 and J is TRBJ2-3; D remains unclear. Germline loops: CDR1 SGHAT, CDR2 FQNNGV. The CDR3 spans 12 residues. Deletions cut 3 bases from V and 4 bases from J, with 5 bases between. The CDR3 reads CASSFEPDTQYF. CDR3 nucleotides: TGTGCCAGCAGCTTCGAGCCAGATACGCAGTATTTT.

The chain employs TRBV20-1 and TRBJ1-2, with 7 bases identical to TRBD1. V lost 6 bases and J lost 8; bases outside the gene matches: 21. This CDR3 has 16 amino acids. Germline assignment: CDR1 DFQATT and CDR2 SNEGSKA (reference sequence). In nucleotides, the CDR3 is TGCAGTGCCCGAGCGGTTAGGGGGCGTAGGGCTAGAGGCTACACCTTC. It codes for CSARAVRGRRARGYTF.

This clonotype was counted only a few times. The gene calls are TRBV10-3 and TRBJ1-2; TRBD1 aligns across 9 bases. J lost 6 bases, V lost 5 bases, and 13 bases had no gene match. This CDR3 spans 16 amino acids. Germline lookup yields CDR1 ENHRY and CDR2 SYGVKD. The DNA of the CDR3 is TGTGCCATCAGTCCGGGACAGGGCCTTGGCAAGGATGGCTACACCTTC. Its protein product is CAISPGQGLGKDGYTF.

This clonotype appeared many times. The chain is built from TRBV7-8 and TRBJ2-1; TRBD2 aligns across 7 bases. Germline V CDR1 and CDR2: SGHVS, FQNEAQ. Losses at the gene ends were 5 bases for V and 8 bases for J; bases not matched to a gene: 6. The CDR3 covers 13 residues. CDR3 in amino acids: CASSTGGRHEQFF. The CDR3 region has the DNA TGTGCCAGCAGCACGGGCGGGAGACATGAGCAGTTCTTC.

This clonotype was recorded many times. CDR3 sequence: CASSLTSNNEQFF. The CDR3 DNA reads TGTGCCAGCAGCTTGACCAGTAACAATGAGCAGTTCTTC. This chain uses TRBV5-6 with TRBJ2-1, with D uncertain. The germline V gene encodes CDR1 SGHDT and CDR2 YYEEEE. The CDR3 length is 13 residues. V gave up 1 base and J gave up 5 bases, with 7 bases separating them.

This chain links TRBV6-4 with TRBJ1-1; 7 positions agree with TRBD1. Germline lookup yields CDR1 MRHNA and CDR2 SNTAGT. This CDR3 comprises 18 residues. V was pared by 2 bases and J by 1 base, with 13 bases of the junction left unmatched. In nucleotides, the CDR3 is TGTGCCAGCAGTGACCTAGGACAGGTCCGACTTTCGAACACTGAAGCTTTCTTT. Protein: CASSDLGQVRLSNTEAFF.

This clonotype has at least ten counts. This sequence joins TRBV6-5 and TRBJ2-3; D is uncertain. The V and J ends lost 3 bases and 1 base respectively, with 8 bases between them. Per the germline V gene, CDR1 is MNHEY and CDR2 is SVGAGI. The CDR3 sequence is 14 residues long. In nucleotides, the CDR3 is TGTGCCAGCAGTTATCTTGGGGGCACAGATACGCAGTATTTT. This encodes CASSYLGGTDTQYF.

The sample holds many counts of this clonotype. The V call is TRBV12-3 or TRBV12-4, the J call TRBJ1-2; the match to TRBD1 covers 7 bases. The ends lost 3 bases at V and 4 bases at J; junction bases unmatched: 2. The CDR3 contains 13 residues. CDR3 in DNA: TGTGCCAGCAGTTTGAGGACAGGCTATGGCTACACCTTC. Protein: CASSLRTGYGYTF.

This clonotype was observed many times. The chain links TRBV6-2 or TRBV6-3 to TRBJ2-7; 8 nucleotides match TRBD1. The V gene's germline CDR1 is MNHEY and CDR2 SVGEGT. The CDR3 loop spans 15 amino acids. Unmatched junction bases numbered 5, after V lost 2 bases and J lost 2 bases. CDR3 DNA: TGTGCCAGCAGTTACCCAAGGGACAGGACCTACGAGCAGTACTTC. As protein: CASSYPRDRTYEQYF.

Comments on this clonotype: A much more abundant neighbour one base away suggests this may be a read error. The chain employs TRBV12-3 or TRBV12-4 and TRBJ2-7; D perhaps matches TRBD2 (5 bases). Deletions cut 7 bases from V and 4 bases from J, with 20 bases between. This CDR3 has 15 amino acids. The CDR3, as DNA: TGTGCCAGCACCACCAACTTCGGGGAGTTTTACGAGCAGTACTTC. This encodes CASTTNFGEFYEQYF.

At least ten counts were recorded for this clonotype. This chain connects TRBV6-5 to TRBJ2-5, with 7 bases identical to TRBD2. After removal of 4 bases from V and 4 bases from J, the junction contained 12 bases not matched to a gene. In germline, CDR1 is MNHEY, CDR2 SVGAGI. This CDR3 is built from 16 residues. In nucleotides, the CDR3 is TGTGCCAGCAGTTCCCCGGGTGGGAGGGCCCGAGAGACCCAGTACTTC. Protein: CASSSPGGRARETQYF.